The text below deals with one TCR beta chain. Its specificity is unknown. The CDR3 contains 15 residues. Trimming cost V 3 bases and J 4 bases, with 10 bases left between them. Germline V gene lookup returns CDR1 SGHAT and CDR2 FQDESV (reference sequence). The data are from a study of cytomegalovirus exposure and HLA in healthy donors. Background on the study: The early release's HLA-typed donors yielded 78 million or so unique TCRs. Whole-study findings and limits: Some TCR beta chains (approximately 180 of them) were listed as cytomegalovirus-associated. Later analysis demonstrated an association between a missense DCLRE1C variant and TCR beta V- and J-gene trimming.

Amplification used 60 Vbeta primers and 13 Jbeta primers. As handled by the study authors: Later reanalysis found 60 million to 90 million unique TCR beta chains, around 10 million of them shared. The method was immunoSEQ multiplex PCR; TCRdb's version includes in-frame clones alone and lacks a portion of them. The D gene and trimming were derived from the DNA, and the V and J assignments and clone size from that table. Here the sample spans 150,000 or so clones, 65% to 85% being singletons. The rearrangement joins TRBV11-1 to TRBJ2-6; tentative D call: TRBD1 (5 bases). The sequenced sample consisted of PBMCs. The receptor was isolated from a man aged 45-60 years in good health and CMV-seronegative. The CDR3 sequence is CASSFTGAGANVLTF. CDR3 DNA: TGTGCCAGCAGCTTCACAGGAGCCGGGGCCAACGTCCTGACTTTC.